The subject of this entry is one T cell receptor (beta chain). This specimen belongs to a study of blood T cell repertoires in COVID-19. Study-level background: Spain, Italy and the United States supplied samples that represented acute and convalescent COVID-19. Sample material is recorded as cDNA or gDNA derived from T cells, B-cell-depleted T cells, or PBMCs.

The germline gives CDR1 GTSNPN, CDR2 SVGIG (reference sequence). This CDR3 comprises 13 residues. J gave up 4 bases and V 3 bases, and 3 bases lay outside the gene matches. Original handling: Reference gene primer amplification gave estimated nucleated cell counts. Sequenced by immunoSEQ multiplex PCR; TCRdb stores in-frame clones only, minus some. D and trimming were read from the DNA, whereas the V and J calls and clone size are those reported in that table. In the table there are approximately 170,000 clones, 70% to 90% of which are singletons. Sample: peripheral blood. V gene TRBV30 combines with J gene TRBJ1-1; 9 bases match TRBD1. The receptor's source is a man in his forties or fifties with active or convalescent COVID-19. The CDR3 loop reads CAWRPTGGTEAFF. The CDR3 DNA reads as TGTGCCTGGAGACCGACAGGGGGCACTGAAGCTTTCTTT.